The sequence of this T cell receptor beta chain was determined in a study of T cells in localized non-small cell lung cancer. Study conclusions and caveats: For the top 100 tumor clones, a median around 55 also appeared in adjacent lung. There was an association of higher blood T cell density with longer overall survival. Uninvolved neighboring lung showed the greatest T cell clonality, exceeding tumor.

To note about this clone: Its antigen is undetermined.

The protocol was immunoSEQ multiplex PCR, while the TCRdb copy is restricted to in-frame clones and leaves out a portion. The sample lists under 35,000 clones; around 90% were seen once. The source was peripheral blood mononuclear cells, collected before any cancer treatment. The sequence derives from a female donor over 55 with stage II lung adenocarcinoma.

The CDR3 DNA is TGTGCCGGAGGACAGGGGGCTGGAAACACCATATATTTT. It encodes CAGGQGAGNTIYF. The chain links TRBV7-9 to TRBJ1-3, with TRBD1 matching over 10 bases. The CDR3 contains 13 residues. CDR1 and CDR2 from the germline V gene are SEHNR and FQNEAQ (reference sequence). The ends lost 11 bases at V and 2 bases at J; junction bases unmatched: 3.